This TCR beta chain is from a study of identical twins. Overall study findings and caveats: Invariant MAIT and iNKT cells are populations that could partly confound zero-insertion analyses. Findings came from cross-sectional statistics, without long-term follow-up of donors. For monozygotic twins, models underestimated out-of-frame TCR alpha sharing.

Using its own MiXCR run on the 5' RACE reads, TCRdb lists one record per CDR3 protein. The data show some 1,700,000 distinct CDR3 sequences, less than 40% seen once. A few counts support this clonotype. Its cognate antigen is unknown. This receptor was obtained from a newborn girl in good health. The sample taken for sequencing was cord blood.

The chain's CDR3 is CASSAYKQGNTEAFF. The CDR3 nucleotides are TGTGCCAGCAGTGCTTATAAACAGGGGAACACTGAAGCTTTCTTT. This sequence joins TRBV6-5 and TRBJ1-1; weak D call: TRBD1 (6 bases). Trimming removed 5 bases from V and 1 base from J, with 14 bases in between. Per germline, CDR1 MNHEY and CDR2 SVGAGI. The CDR3 runs to 15 residues.